This T cell receptor beta chain was recorded in a study of control samples from healthy donors and cancer patients. V dropped 2 bases and J dropped 4 bases, with 20 bases sitting between them. The germline CDR1 and CDR2 sequences are PRHDT and FYEKMQ (reference sequence). The CDR3 has 17 residues. Clones were sequenced by immunoSEQ multiplex PCR, and TCRdb holds only the in-frame ones, with some missing. The sample records about 54,000 clones, around 97% being singletons. Sequenced input: blood. The chain employs TRBV13 and TRBJ1-1, with a weak D call TRBD1 (5 bases). This clonotype was obtained from a woman under 40 in good health. For the CDR3, the DNA is TGTGCCAGCAGCTTAAGCCCCCAGGGAAGGACGGGCACTGAAGCTTTCTTT. Translation: CASSLSPQGRTGTEAFF.